Listed here are 10 T cell receptor beta chains from one sample, sequenced in a study of T cell changes during pregnancy in multiple sclerosis. Using immunoSEQ multiplex PCR, the repertoire was profiled, and TCRdb retains in-frame clones only, with some absent. Of approximately 100,000 clones listed, about nine tenths were seen once; the top ten hold 3% to 3.5%. The specimen was peripheral blood, collected after pregnancy. Every receptor here comes from a female donor with multiple sclerosis, enrolled in a pregnancy study.

The CDR3 spells CASSQRTGASGNTIYF. Here the CDR3 DNA reads TGCGCCAGCAGCCAGCGGACAGGGGCCTCTGGAAACACCATATATTTT. This chain connects TRBV4-1 to TRBJ1-3; TRBD1 aligns across 9 bases. CDR1 is MGHRA and CDR2 is YSYEKL in the germline V gene. With 3 bases clipped from V and 0 bases from J, the junction kept 3 bases outside the gene matches. There are 16 residues in the CDR3.

The rearrangement links TRBV5-4 to TRBJ1-2; 8 nucleotides match TRBD1. The CDR3 is 13 residues long. V lost 4 bases to trimming and J lost 4 bases; unmatched junction nucleotides: 3. CDR1 and CDR2 (germline): SGHNT, YYREEE (reference sequence). The CDR3 coding sequence is TGTGCCAGCAGCCCGGGACAGGTCTATGGCTACACCTTC. This encodes CASSPGQVYGYTF.

The chain recombines TRBV30 with TRBJ1-4; D possibly corresponds to TRBD1 (6 bases). Deletions cut 1 base from V and 5 bases from J, with 8 bases between. CDR1 GTSNPN and CDR2 SVGIG come from the germline V gene (reference sequence). The CDR3 loop spans 13 amino acids. CDR3 residues: CAWSGGPNEKLFF. The CDR3 region has the DNA TGTGCCTGGAGTGGGGGGCCGAATGAAAAACTGTTTTTT.

The chain uses TRBV19 and TRBJ1-2, with D perhaps matching TRBD1 (6 bases). Trimming took 4 bases from V and 7 from J, leaving 19 bases between them. Germline CDR1 and CDR2: LNHDA and SQIVND (reference sequence). The CDR3 spans 15 residues. The CDR3 nucleotides are TGTGCCAGTAGTACCCCCGTACAGGGCACGGGTGGCTACACCTTC. Translated, it gives CASSTPVQGTGGYTF.

The chain uses TRBV19 and TRBJ1-2, with 8 bases that match TRBD1. Germline V gene data show CDR1 as LNHDA and CDR2 as SQIVND (reference sequence). The CDR3 is 14 amino acids. V lost 5 bases, J lost 3 bases, and 5 bases stayed unmatched. As DNA, the CDR3 is TGTGCCAGTAGTGCGGCAGGGGGCGACTATGGCTACACCTTC. Translating gives CASSAAGGDYGYTF.

The chain links TRBV19 to TRBJ1-5; D is unclear. The CDR3 is 15 residues long. Per germline, CDR1 LNHDA and CDR2 SQIVND (reference sequence). Trimming left V 6 bases short and J 2 bases short, with 14 bases between. The CDR3 DNA reads as TGTGCCAGTAGCCCGATTAGACTCGGCAATCAGCCCCAGCATTTT. It is translated as CASSPIRLGNQPQHF.

The chain employs TRBV7-9 and TRBJ1-1, with a possible D match to TRBD1 (6 bases). Germline V gene lookup returns CDR1 SEHNR and CDR2 FQNEAQ (reference sequence). The CDR3 consists of 13 residues. V was clipped by 5 bases and J by 8 bases, with 15 bases between them. CDR3 in amino acids: CASSVGQPPEAFF. The CDR3 coding sequence is TGTGCCAGCAGCGTCGGACAGCCACCAGAAGCTTTCTTT.

This rearrangement joins TRBV19 to TRBJ2-2, with 9 bases identical to TRBD2. The J segment lost 0 bases and the V segment lost 5 bases, leaving 4 bases of the junction unmatched. Germline V gene lookup returns CDR1 LNHDA and CDR2 SQIVND (reference sequence). The CDR3 spans 16 residues. The CDR3 loop is CASSLIAGANTGELFF. The CDR3 DNA reads TGTGCCAGTAGTTTAATAGCGGGGGCGAACACCGGGGAGCTGTTTTTT.

V gene TRBV30 combines with J gene TRBJ1-1, with D perhaps TRBD1 (6 bases). V gave up 4 bases and J gave up 1 base, with 31 bases separating them. Germline V gene sequence: CDR1 GTSNPN, CDR2 SVGIG (reference sequence). This CDR3 region has 20 residues. The CDR3, as DNA: TGTGCCTGGATCCGGACAGTCCCCACCCCAGTCCATCCCCCGAACACTGAAGCTTTCTTT. It yields the protein CAWIRTVPTPVHPPNTEAFF.

This sequence joins TRBV9 and TRBJ2-1; 11 bases fit TRBD2. The germline V gene encodes CDR1 SGDLS and CDR2 YYNGEE. V was clipped by 4 bases and J by 0 bases; unmatched bases: 9. There are 18 residues in the CDR3. The DNA for the CDR3 is TGTGCCAGCAGCTCGCGCCTGACTAGCGGGGCCTCCTACAATGAGCAGTTCTTC. Translating gives CASSSRLTSGASYNEQFF.